Reported below is one TCR beta chain. The ends were cut back, 4 bases at V and 0 bases at J, with 11 bases in the middle. CDR1 and CDR2 (germline): SGDLS, YYNGEE. CDR3 length: 16 amino acids. The sample is drawn from a study of blood T cell repertoires in COVID-19. Study-level information: Acute and convalescent COVID-19 specimens originated in the United States, Italy and Spain. The cDNA or gDNA used as material had been derived from T cells, B-cell-depleted T cells, or PBMCs.

Original handling: Estimation of nucleated cell counts was performed using reference gene primer amplification. The assay was immunoSEQ multiplex PCR, and TCRdb's table has in-frame clones only and misses some. V and J calls plus clone size are reproduced from that table; the DNA served to infer D and trimming. The sample shows around 140,000 clones, 80% to 90% of them seen only once. The receptor's source is a woman aged 50 to 65 with acute or convalescent COVID-19. The sample comprised peripheral blood. This sequence joins TRBV9 and TRBJ1-6; a possible D gene is TRBD1 (5 bases). In DNA form, the CDR3 reads TGTGCCAGCAGCCCCCGACAGAGCTCCTATAATTCACCCCTCCACTTT. This sequence encodes CASSPRQSSYNSPLHF.